This T cell receptor (beta chain) derives from a study of radiotherapy plus CTLA-4 blockade in lung cancer. Study context: Disease control reached 30% to 35%, with objective responses in 15% to 20%.

Study findings and constraints: Early clone dynamics of blood T cells, plus interferon-beta, reportedly predicted response best. Peripheral blood showed expansion of tumor-derived TCR clones after radiotherapy and ipilimumab.

Concerning this clone itself: As yet, its antigen is unknown.

The V and J ends lost 5 bases and 2 bases respectively, with 12 bases between them. CDR3 length: 14 amino acids. The V gene's germline CDR1 is SGDLS and CDR2 YYNGEE. The method was immunoSEQ multiplex PCR; TCRdb's version includes in-frame clones alone and lacks a portion of them. The sample carries approximately 33,000 clones, roughly 80% recorded once. Focal radiation with ipilimumab CTLA-4 blockade was given to patients with chemo-refractory metastatic non-small-cell lung cancer. This TCR came from a human donor with non-small cell lung cancer who had stable disease on radiotherapy plus ipilimumab. The chain combines TRBV9 with TRBJ2-3, with D possibly TRBD1 on 6 matching bases. Material: peripheral blood, obtained from a patient treated with radiotherapy plus ipilimumab. The CDR3 DNA reads TGTGCCAGCAGTATAGGGGGTCTCACAGATACGCAGTATTTT. Encoded protein: CASSIGGLTDTQYF.